These T cell receptor beta chains were read from a single sample in a study of blood T cells in healthy people across ages. TCRdb re-called the 5' RACE reads with MiXCR, one entry per CDR3 protein. Among roughly 700,000 distinct CDR3 sequences listed, roughly 32% were seen once. Sequencing was performed on blood. The source of these receptors is a woman older than 75 in good health. Each CDR3 is given with its conserved first and last residue. Fields, in order: V gene, J gene, CDR3 length, clone size, D gene, CDR3 protein, CDR3 DNA. The D gene is left open where the match is weak. Only part of the rows carry a size: once, few, many, or a class if the clone is expanded.

v_call: TRBV9; j_call: TRBJ2-5; cdr3_length: 14; clone_size: NA; d_call: NA; cdr3_aa: CASTYDSEGETQYF; cdr3_nt: TGTGCCAGCACATACGACTCGGAGGGGGAGACCCAGTACTTC
v_call: TRBV7-6; j_call: TRBJ2-1; cdr3_length: 15; clone_size: NA; d_call: TRBD2; cdr3_aa: CASSWSGRAVNEQFF; cdr3_nt: TGTGCCAGCAGCTGGAGCGGGAGGGCCGTCAATGAGCAGTTCTTC
v_call: TRBV24-1; j_call: TRBJ1-4; cdr3_length: 14; clone_size: NA; d_call: NA; cdr3_aa: CATSGGPPNEKRFF; cdr3_nt: TGTGCCACCAGTGGGGGCCCGCCTAATGAAAAACGGTTTTTT
v_call: TRBV2; j_call: TRBJ1-2; cdr3_length: 15; clone_size: NA; d_call: NA; cdr3_aa: CASSENFSGNHGYTF; cdr3_nt: TGTGCCAGCAGTGAAAACTTCTCAGGGAATCATGGCTACACCTTC
v_call: TRBV7-9; j_call: TRBJ2-7; cdr3_length: 14; clone_size: NA; d_call: NA; cdr3_aa: CASSLADRTPAQYF; cdr3_nt: TGTGCCAGCAGCTTAGCTGACAGGACCCCAGCTCAGTACTTC
v_call: TRBV30; j_call: TRBJ2-7; cdr3_length: 14; clone_size: many; d_call: TRBD1; cdr3_aa: CAWSRGTGYHEQYF; cdr3_nt: TGTGCCTGGAGTCGGGGGACAGGGTACCACGAGCAGTACTTC
v_call: TRBV7-3; j_call: TRBJ2-3; cdr3_length: 20; clone_size: NA; d_call: NA; cdr3_aa: CASSETRKLREQQYTDTQYF; cdr3_nt: TGTGCCAGCAGCGAAACTCGAAAGTTAAGGGAACAGCAATACACAGATACGCAGTATTTT
v_call: TRBV6-1; j_call: TRBJ2-1; cdr3_length: 16; clone_size: many; d_call: TRBD2; cdr3_aa: CASSADESGGAYEQFF; cdr3_nt: TGTGCCAGCAGTGCTGACGAGAGCGGGGGGGCGTATGAGCAGTTCTTC
v_call: TRBV12-3/TRBV12-4; j_call: TRBJ2-1; cdr3_length: 18; clone_size: many; d_call: TRBD2; cdr3_aa: CASSKGTSGGARHDEQFF; cdr3_nt: TGTGCCAGCAGTAAGGGGACTAGCGGGGGGGCTCGGCACGATGAGCAGTTCTTC
v_call: TRBV7-2; j_call: TRBJ2-5; cdr3_length: 15; clone_size: many; d_call: NA; cdr3_aa: CASSLERGRTETQYF; cdr3_nt: TGTGCCAGCAGCTTAGAACGGGGGCGGACGGAGACCCAGTACTTC
v_call: TRBV21-1; j_call: TRBJ2-4; cdr3_length: 16; clone_size: NA; d_call: NA; cdr3_aa: CASSKPGEEGKNIQYF; cdr3_nt: TGTGCCAGCAGCAAACCGGGGGAGGAGGGCAAAAACATTCAGTACTTC
v_call: TRBV20-1; j_call: TRBJ2-5; cdr3_length: 15; clone_size: NA; d_call: TRBD1; cdr3_aa: CSASGTGGLGETQYF; cdr3_nt: TGCAGTGCTAGCGGGACAGGGGGTTTGGGAGAGACCCAGTACTTC
v_call: TRBV5-5; j_call: TRBJ2-5; cdr3_length: 16; clone_size: NA; d_call: NA; cdr3_aa: CASSPTPVGGGETQYF; cdr3_nt: TGTGCCAGCAGCCCGACGCCTGTAGGGGGAGGAGAGACCCAGTACTTC
v_call: TRBV12-3/TRBV12-4; j_call: TRBJ2-3; cdr3_length: 14; clone_size: NA; d_call: NA; cdr3_aa: CASKLRESTDTEYF; cdr3_nt: TGTGCCAGCAAACTACGGGAGAGCACAGATACGGAGTATTTT
v_call: TRBV4-2; j_call: TRBJ2-7; cdr3_length: 17; clone_size: NA; d_call: TRBD2; cdr3_aa: CASSLSSTSGSSYEQYF; cdr3_nt: TGTGCCAGCAGCCTTAGTAGCACTAGCGGAAGTTCCTACGAGCAGTACTTC
v_call: TRBV20-1; j_call: TRBJ2-1; cdr3_length: 11; clone_size: NA; d_call: NA; cdr3_aa: CSALRYNEQFF; cdr3_nt: TGCAGTGCTCTAAGGTACAATGAGCAGTTCTTC
v_call: TRBV29-1; j_call: TRBJ2-7; cdr3_length: 15; clone_size: many; d_call: TRBD1; cdr3_aa: CSVDPNGQGGHEQYF; cdr3_nt: TGCAGCGTTGATCCCAACGGACAGGGAGGTCACGAGCAGTACTTC
v_call: TRBV11-2; j_call: TRBJ1-5; cdr3_length: 15; clone_size: many; d_call: NA; cdr3_aa: CASSLAPGAHQPQHF; cdr3_nt: TGTGCCAGCAGCTTAGCGCCAGGTGCCCATCAGCCCCAGCATTTT
v_call: TRBV7-2; j_call: TRBJ2-5; cdr3_length: 16; clone_size: NA; d_call: TRBD2; cdr3_aa: CASSSRGAGAQETQYF; cdr3_nt: TGTGCCAGCAGCTCCCGGGGAGCGGGGGCACAAGAGACCCAGTACTTC
v_call: TRBV7-9; j_call: TRBJ1-2; cdr3_length: 15; clone_size: many; d_call: NA; cdr3_aa: CASSRTGIANYGYTF; cdr3_nt: TGTGCCAGCAGCAGGACGGGAATAGCTAACTATGGCTACACCTTC
v_call: TRBV7-6; j_call: TRBJ2-5; cdr3_length: 14; clone_size: few; d_call: TRBD2; cdr3_aa: CASSGGDPTRTQYF; cdr3_nt: TGTGCCAGCAGCGGGGGGGACCCCACAAGGACCCAGTACTTC
v_call: TRBV24-1; j_call: TRBJ2-3; cdr3_length: 15; clone_size: few; d_call: TRBD2; cdr3_aa: CATSESGGLTDAQYF; cdr3_nt: TGTGCCACCAGTGAAAGCGGGGGCCTCACAGATGCGCAGTATTTT
v_call: TRBV9; j_call: TRBJ2-1; cdr3_length: 15; clone_size: many; d_call: TRBD2; cdr3_aa: CASSVTGTSAHEQFF; cdr3_nt: TGTGCCAGCAGCGTGACCGGGACTAGCGCCCATGAGCAGTTCTTC
v_call: TRBV4-1; j_call: TRBJ1-2; cdr3_length: 14; clone_size: many; d_call: TRBD1; cdr3_aa: CASSQNRDSYGYTF; cdr3_nt: TGCGCCAGCAGCCAAAACCGGGACAGCTATGGCTACACCTTC
v_call: TRBV7-9; j_call: TRBJ2-7; cdr3_length: 14; clone_size: many; d_call: TRBD1; cdr3_aa: CASSGGQGVYEQYF; cdr3_nt: TGTGCCAGCAGCGGGGGACAGGGGGTTTACGAGCAGTACTTC
v_call: TRBV28; j_call: TRBJ2-5; cdr3_length: 16; clone_size: NA; d_call: TRBD2; cdr3_aa: CASLRTSGRMGETQYF; cdr3_nt: TGTGCCAGCCTGAGGACTAGCGGGAGGATGGGAGAGACCCAGTACTTC
v_call: TRBV6-6; j_call: TRBJ2-6; cdr3_length: 17; clone_size: many; d_call: NA; cdr3_aa: CASTLTQGASGANVLTF; cdr3_nt: TGTGCCAGCACCCTGACGCAGGGCGCTTCTGGGGCCAACGTCCTGACTTTC
v_call: TRBV7-9; j_call: TRBJ1-2; cdr3_length: 14; clone_size: NA; d_call: TRBD1; cdr3_aa: CASSPPRGNYDYTF; cdr3_nt: TGTGCCAGCAGCCCCCCCAGGGGGAACTATGACTACACCTTC
v_call: TRBV5-1; j_call: TRBJ1-1; cdr3_length: 15; clone_size: NA; d_call: NA; cdr3_aa: CASSLADKPNTEAFF; cdr3_nt: TGCGCCAGCAGCTTGGCCGATAAGCCGAACACTGAAGCTTTCTTT
v_call: TRBV2; j_call: TRBJ2-1; cdr3_length: 15; clone_size: many; d_call: NA; cdr3_aa: CASSEEGRGRDEQFF; cdr3_nt: TGTGCCAGCAGTGAAGAGGGACGGGGGCGGGATGAGCAGTTCTTC
v_call: TRBV29-1; j_call: TRBJ2-1; cdr3_length: 14; clone_size: NA; d_call: TRBD1; cdr3_aa: CSGGTVTNYNEQFF; cdr3_nt: TGCAGCGGGGGGACAGTTACTAACTACAATGAGCAGTTCTTC
v_call: TRBV10-3; j_call: TRBJ2-7; cdr3_length: 12; clone_size: many; d_call: NA; cdr3_aa: CATKGQGFLQYF; cdr3_nt: TGTGCCACAAAGGGCCAGGGGTTTCTCCAGTACTTC
v_call: TRBV6-2/TRBV6-3; j_call: TRBJ1-1; cdr3_length: 15; clone_size: NA; d_call: NA; cdr3_aa: CASSLGINMNTEAFF; cdr3_nt: TGTGCCAGCAGTCTTGGAATCAACATGAACACTGAAGCTTTCTTT
v_call: TRBV27; j_call: TRBJ2-7; cdr3_length: 14; clone_size: many; d_call: TRBD2; cdr3_aa: CASSGRGGPGEQYF; cdr3_nt: TGTGCCAGCAGCGGACGGGGGGGGCCTGGAGAGCAGTACTTC
v_call: TRBV12-3/TRBV12-4; j_call: TRBJ1-1; cdr3_length: 15; clone_size: NA; d_call: NA; cdr3_aa: CASSPTGGTYTEAFF; cdr3_nt: TGTGCCAGCAGCCCGACAGGTGGAACATACACTGAAGCTTTCTTT
v_call: TRBV2; j_call: TRBJ2-1; cdr3_length: 14; clone_size: many; d_call: NA; cdr3_aa: CASRTDTFYNEQFF; cdr3_nt: TGTGCCAGCAGGACGGACACATTCTACAATGAGCAGTTCTTC
v_call: TRBV27; j_call: TRBJ2-3; cdr3_length: 15; clone_size: many; d_call: TRBD2; cdr3_aa: CATQTSGRFTDTQYF; cdr3_nt: TGTGCCACCCAGACTAGCGGGAGATTCACAGATACGCAGTATTTT
v_call: TRBV5-1; j_call: TRBJ1-4; cdr3_length: 17; clone_size: few; d_call: TRBD1; cdr3_aa: CASSPGQGTTTNEKLFF; cdr3_nt: TGCGCCAGCAGCCCTGGACAGGGGACTACAACTAATGAAAAACTGTTTTTT
v_call: TRBV6-2/TRBV6-3; j_call: TRBJ2-7; cdr3_length: 19; clone_size: NA; d_call: TRBD1; cdr3_aa: CASSSSGQGFLSSYNEQYF; cdr3_nt: TGTGCCAGCAGTAGCTCGGGACAGGGCTTCCTGAGCTCCTACAATGAGCAGTACTTC
v_call: TRBV20-1; j_call: TRBJ1-2; cdr3_length: 15; clone_size: NA; d_call: TRBD1; cdr3_aa: CSAAAGTGDWGGYTF; cdr3_nt: TGCAGTGCAGCAGCCGGGACAGGGGATTGGGGTGGCTACACCTTC